One T cell receptor beta chain is described in this entry. Deletions cut 2 bases from V and 0 bases from J, with 9 bases between. CDR3 length equals 15 residues. Germline assignment: CDR1 SGDLS and CDR2 YYNGEE. The table came from immunoSEQ multiplex PCR; TCRdb's copy has only in-frame clones and leaves some out. The sample carries some 130,000 clones, 92% recorded once. The data stem from a study of control samples from healthy donors and cancer patients. The sequencing input was blood. V gene TRBV9 combines with J gene TRBJ2-1; D uncertain. This TCR was sampled from a man between 18 and 35 years old in good health. For the CDR3, the DNA is TGTGCCAGCAGCGTTGACTCCAACTCCTACAATGAGCAGTTCTTC. It translates to CASSVDSNSYNEQFF.